These 26 T cell receptor beta chains were all obtained from the same sample, sequenced in a study of OX40 agonist ivuxolimab in advanced cancers. Repertoires were generated with immunoSEQ multiplex PCR, while TCRdb's copy carries only in-frame clones and drops some. The sample has some 41,000 clones; roughly 88% are singletons. The source was CD4+ or CD8+ T cells sorted from blood, collected in a trial of the OX40 agonist ivuxolimab. The receptors were sampled from an adult with an advanced solid tumor such as melanoma, head and neck, liver or kidney cancer.

The genes are TRBV6-6 and TRBJ2-7, with D possibly TRBD2 on 5 matching bases. The CDR3 has 14 amino acids. Trimming stripped 6 bases from V and 0 bases from J, with 12 bases between. Germline V gives CDR1 MNHNY, CDR2 SVGAGI (reference sequence). CDR3 bases: TGTGCCAGCAGATCGAGCGGAAGCTCCTACGAGCAGTACTTC. It yields the protein CASRSSGSSYEQYF.

The chain uses TRBV2 and TRBJ2-1, with 10 bases fitting TRBD2. The CDR3 consists of 16 residues. J was trimmed by 0 bases and V by 2 bases; bases with no gene match: 1. Germline V CDR1 and CDR2: SNHLY, FYNNEI. Here the CDR3 reads CASSETSGASYNEQFF. The CDR3 coding sequence is TGTGCCAGCAGTGAAACTAGCGGGGCCTCCTACAATGAGCAGTTCTTC.

The J gene is TRBJ2-3, the V gene TRBV6-6; TRBD2 agrees at 9 bases. Losses at the gene ends were 10 bases for V and 0 bases for J; bases not matched to a gene: 2. This CDR3 is built from 13 residues. Per the germline V gene, CDR1 is MNHNY and CDR2 is SVGAGI (reference sequence). The DNA of the CDR3 is TGTGCCACTAGCGGGACAAGCACAGATACGCAGTATTTT. Translation: CATSGTSTDTQYF.

The rearrangement links TRBV10-1 to TRBJ2-1; perhaps D is TRBD1 or TRBD2 (5 bases each). The CDR3 has 16 residues. The germline V gene encodes CDR1 WNHNN and CDR2 SYGVQD (reference sequence). Trimming pared 0 bases from V and 2 bases from J, leaving 11 bases between. DNA for the CDR3: TGCGCCAGCAGTGAGTCGAGGGGACCCACCTACAATGAGCAGTTCTTC. Protein sequence: CASSESRGPTYNEQFF.

The CDR3: CASSEMGGASSYEQYF. The CDR3 bases are TGTGCCAGCAGTGAAATGGGAGGGGCCAGCTCCTACGAGCAGTACTTC. The chain links TRBV6-1 to TRBJ2-7; 7 nucleotides align to TRBD2. Germline V gene lookup returns CDR1 MNHNS and CDR2 SASEGT. Losses at the gene ends were 2 bases for V and 0 bases for J; bases not matched to a gene: 7. The CDR3 sequence is 16 residues long.

The genes are TRBV13 and TRBJ1-6; no definite D call. The CDR3 extends over 14 amino acids. V was pared by 0 bases and J by 6 bases, with 6 bases between. Germline CDR1 is PRHDT and CDR2 is FYEKMQ (reference sequence). CDR3 DNA sequence: TGTGCCAGCAGCTTAGGCCAGGTTAATTCACCCCTCCACTTT. This gives the protein CASSLGQVNSPLHF.

The V gene is TRBV28, the J gene TRBJ2-7; TRBD2 is a possible D gene (5 bases). Germline V gene lookup returns CDR1 MDHEN and CDR2 SYDVKM. Trimming took off 3 bases at V and 4 bases at J, with 13 bases between the two ends. The CDR3 is 14 amino acids. The CDR3 here is CASSLSGKQYEQYF. Written as DNA, the CDR3 is TGTGCCAGCAGTTTGTCCGGGAAACAATACGAGCAGTACTTC. Full variable domain (missing parts from reference TRBV28 and TRBJ2-7): DVKVTQSSRYLVKRTGEKVFLECVQDMDHENMFWYRQDPGLGLRLIYFSYDVKMKEKGDIPEGYSVSREKKERFSLILESASTNQTSMYLCASSLSGKQYEQYFGPGTRLTVT.

The gene calls are TRBV6-6 and TRBJ2-3, with D unclear. The V end was cut by 6 bases, the J end by 0 bases, with 13 bases between. This CDR3 region has 15 residues. Germline lookup yields CDR1 MNHNY and CDR2 SVGAGI (reference sequence). The CDR3 loop is CASSPLSPSTDTQYF. The CDR3 nucleotides read TGTGCCAGCAGCCCCCTAAGCCCTAGCACAGATACGCAGTATTTT.

This sequence joins TRBV28 and TRBJ1-1; D not certain. Germline loops: CDR1 MDHEN, CDR2 SYDVKM. Trimming took off 8 bases at V and 1 base at J, with 14 bases between the two ends. This CDR3 spans 14 amino acids. Here the CDR3 reads CASGRPERNTEAFF. The CDR3 DNA reads TGTGCCAGCGGGCGACCCGAGAGGAACACTGAAGCTTTCTTT.

The chain joins TRBV5-1 to TRBJ2-5, with TRBD2 identical over 11 bases. CDR1 and CDR2 from the germline V gene are SGHRS and YFSETQ. V shed 5 bases, J shed 5 bases, and the junction held 5 bases outside the gene matches. The CDR3 spans 14 residues. The CDR3 loop reads CASRGGLAAETQYF. CDR3 nucleotides: TGCGCCAGCAGGGGGGGACTAGCGGCCGAGACCCAGTACTTC.

The V call is TRBV23-1, the J call TRBJ2-7, with D tentatively TRBD1 (5 bases). TRBV23-1 is annotated as an ORF whose role is uncertain. The length of the CDR3 is 14 residues. The ends were cut back, 3 bases at V and 3 bases at J, with 12 bases in the middle. In DNA form, the CDR3 reads TGCGCCAGCAGTCACTTGCGACAGTACTACGAGCAGTACTTC. Its protein is CASSHLRQYYEQYF.

This sequence joins TRBV5-4 and TRBJ2-1; D may match TRBD1 or TRBD2 (5 bases each). The CDR3 consists of 13 residues. CDR1 and CDR2 from the germline V gene are SGHNT and YYREEE (reference sequence). The V end was cut by 4 bases, the J end by 10 bases, with 15 bases between. CDR3 in DNA: TGTGCCAGCAGCCCCGGGACCCTTAACGAGCAGTTCTTC. This gives the protein CASSPGTLNEQFF.

This clone occurred a few times. The genes are TRBV6-6 and TRBJ2-7, with 9 bases identical to TRBD2. Germline V gene lookup returns CDR1 MNHNY and CDR2 SVGAGI (reference sequence). The CDR3 totals 13 residues. DNA of the CDR3: TGTGCTTCCTCCAGGCGGGAGGGCTACGAGCAGTACTTC. Its protein is CASSRREGYEQYF.

The chain links TRBV19 to TRBJ1-1; 8 positions agree with TRBD1. CDR3 size: 15 residues. Germline loops: CDR1 LNHDA, CDR2 SQIVND (reference sequence). V lost 4 bases to trimming and J lost 5 bases; unmatched junction nucleotides: 9. In nucleotides, the CDR3 is TGTGCCAGTAGTACAAGACAGGGGCGAGGGACTGAAGCTTTCTTT. Protein sequence: CASSTRQGRGTEAFF.

The V call is TRBV18, the J call TRBJ2-1; TRBD2 aligns across 8 bases. The J segment lost 0 bases and the V segment lost 2 bases, leaving 0 bases of the junction unmatched. This CDR3 region has 15 residues. CDR1 and CDR2 (germline): KGHSH, LQKENI. The CDR3 here is CASSPGLASYNEQFF. CDR3 in DNA: TGTGCCAGCTCACCAGGACTAGCCTCCTACAATGAGCAGTTCTTC.

This clone was seen once. This sequence joins TRBV30 and TRBJ2-6, with 7 bases identical to TRBD1. V lost 2 bases, J lost 4 bases, and 17 bases stayed unmatched. This CDR3 comprises 19 residues. The germline CDR1 and CDR2 sequences are GTSNPN and SVGIG (reference sequence). In DNA form, the CDR3 reads TGTGCCTGGAGTAGGTCTAGGTTAAAGGGGGCGAAAGGGGCCAACGTCCTGACTTTC. Encoded protein: CAWSRSRLKGAKGANVLTF.

This clone was seen only a few times. The CDR3 loop reads CASRRTTDSNQPQHF. CDR3 coding DNA: TGTGCCAGCAGGCGGACGACAGATAGCAATCAGCCCCAGCATTTT. The gene calls are TRBV6-1 and TRBJ1-5; TRBD1 might be the D (5 bases). CDR1 and CDR2 from the germline V gene are MNHNS and SASEGT. The V end lost 6 bases, the J end lost 0 bases, and 12 bases lay between the germline ends. The CDR3 is made up of 15 amino acids.

The gene calls are TRBV7-9 and TRBJ1-1; maybe TRBD1 (6 bases). CDR1 and CDR2 (germline): SEHNR, FQNEAQ (reference sequence). Trimming removed 5 bases from V and 2 bases from J, with 12 bases in between. The CDR3 length is 14 residues. Here the CDR3 DNA reads TGTGCCAGCAGCGTACAGGGTCGTAACACTGAAGCTTTCTTT. Amino acids: CASSVQGRNTEAFF.

The genes are TRBV6-6 and TRBJ2-3; TRBD2 is a possible D gene (6 bases). In germline, CDR1 is MNHNY, CDR2 SVGAGI (reference sequence). This CDR3 contains 14 residues. V dropped 6 bases and J dropped 3 bases, with 13 bases sitting between them. CDR3 in amino acids: CASRGGRETDTQYF. The CDR3 DNA reads as TGTGCCAGCAGGGGTGGGCGGGAAACAGATACGCAGTATTTT.

The chain joins TRBV2 to TRBJ2-5; a weak D match, TRBD2 (6 bases). The V end lost 7 bases, the J end lost 3 bases, and 18 bases lay between the germline ends. CDR1 and CDR2 from the germline V gene are SNHLY and FYNNEI. The CDR3 contains 15 residues. CDR3 sequence: CASMVVRRGKETQYF. DNA for the CDR3: TGTGCCAGCATGGTGGTCCGCCGCGGGAAAGAGACCCAGTACTTC. The full variable domain, its missing parts supplied by reference TRBV2 and TRBJ2-5, is EPEVTQTPSHQVTQMGQEVILRCVPISNHLYFYWYRQILGQKVEFLVSFYNNEISEKSEIFDDQFSVERPDGSNFTLKIRSTKLEDSAMYFCASMVVRRGKETQYFGPGTRLLVL.

This clone was observed a few times. The rearrangement joins TRBV30 to TRBJ1-6; no reliable D call. The ends were cut back, 7 bases at V and 9 bases at J, with 16 bases in the middle. The length of the CDR3 is 13 residues. CDR1 is GTSNPN and CDR2 is SVGIG in the germline V gene (reference sequence). Here the CDR3 reads CASGRIEGSPLHF. The CDR3 DNA follows: TGTGCCTCAGGACGGATCGAGGGTTCACCCCTCCACTTT.

This rearrangement joins TRBV6-6 to TRBJ1-3; tentative D call: TRBD1 (6 bases). Germline V lookup: CDR1 MNHNY, CDR2 SVGAGI (reference sequence). The V gene lost 0 bases and the J gene lost 0 bases, with 6 bases spanning the gap. This CDR3 has 15 residues. For the CDR3, the DNA is TGTGCCAGCAGTTACTCGACAGGCTCTGGAAACACCATATATTTT. Its protein product is CASSYSTGSGNTIYF.

This chain links TRBV6-5 with TRBJ2-6, with TRBD1 matching over 9 bases. Germline CDR1 and CDR2: MNHEY and SVGAGI. The CDR3 has 15 residues. Losses at the gene ends were 4 bases for V and 4 bases for J; bases not matched to a gene: 2. CDR3 nucleotides: TGTGCCAGCAGTTCACAGGGGGCCGGGGCCAACGTCCTGACTTTC. It encodes CASSSQGAGANVLTF.

The chain couples TRBV7-9 to TRBJ2-5; 8 positions agree with TRBD2. V lost 3 bases, J lost 2 bases, and 5 bases stayed unmatched. The germline gives CDR1 SEHNR, CDR2 FQNEAQ (reference sequence). This CDR3 spans 15 amino acids. CDR3 in DNA: TGTGCCAGCAGCTTGGGACTAGGAGCTCAAGAGACCCAGTACTTC. Its translation is CASSLGLGAQETQYF.

The chain is built from TRBV28 and TRBJ1-2, with a tentative D call TRBD1 (5 bases). Trimming shortened V by 6 bases and J by 4 bases, and 9 bases separated the two germline ends. The CDR3 loop spans 12 amino acids. Germline V CDR1 and CDR2: MDHEN, SYDVKM. CDR3 loop: CASRGPFYGYTF. In DNA form, the CDR3 reads TGTGCCAGCAGGGGACCATTCTATGGCTACACCTTC.

The rearrangement joins TRBV29-1 to TRBJ1-1; no clear D. The germline CDR1 and CDR2 sequences are SQVTM and ANQGSEA. The CDR3 totals 11 residues. Trimming cost V 3 bases and J 4 bases, with 6 bases left between them. CDR3 bases: TGCAGCGTTGATCGCGCCACTGAAGCTTTCTTT. Protein product: CSVDRATEAFF.